This TCR beta chain was identified during a study of T-cell memory formation after mild COVID-19 (dated by TCRdb to the early 2020s). About the full investigation: TCR sequence clusters from the two donors were largely donor specific. T-cell clones expanding and contracting after mild COVID-19 in a couple of donors were tracked by longitudinal TCRalpha and TCRbeta repertoire sequencing. The cohort comprised two young, previously healthy adult volunteers, one female and one male. Summary of the overall study and its limitations: Clones contracting from day 15 to 85 had balanced CD4/CD8 phenotypes, while a second wave expanding from day 15 to 37 was biased towards CD4+. Contracting CD4+ clones were found mainly in CM and EM memory subsets, while CD8+ clones were enriched in EMRA. Whether the second-wave clones peaking on day 37 were SARS-CoV-2 specific was not confirmed. The detection of some responding clones in pre-infection memory suggests that pre-existing cross-reactive memory T cells joined the SARS-CoV-2 response. The study covered only a couple of mild cases, and larger cohorts including severe cases with pre-infection samples were considered necessary.

PBMCs were isolated by Ficoll-Paque density gradient centrifugation. Sequencing was carried out with an Illumina NovaSeq 6000. TCRalpha and TCRbeta cDNA libraries were constructed by 5'RACE with constant-segment primers, with sample barcodes and unique molecular identifiers being introduced. Trizol reagent was used to extract RNA from every sample. Amplification of the libraries took two PCR steps, and the second step added a second sample barcode plus Illumina TruSeq adapters. Sequencing of libraries was performed on an Illumina NovaSeq with 2 x 150 bp paired-end reads. The source study handled its data this way. With migec v1.2.7, reads were demultiplexed and then collapsed into UMI-guided consensus sequences. Using mixcr v2.1.11, the UMI consensuses were aligned to TRA and TRB V and J templates and assembled into clonotypes. A clonotype was counted as expanded or contracted only when both edgeR and NoisET called the clonotype significant, with the noise models trained on biological replicates. For edgeR calls, a false discovery rate-adjusted p below 0.01 and a log2 fold-change threshold of 1 were applied. As an exploratory analysis of dynamics, max-normalized trajectories of the 1000 most abundant clonotypes were examined by PCA with hierarchical clustering. Each responding clone was given a CD4 or CD8 phenotype based on the CD4+ and CD8+ repertoires, which had been sequenced separately. Using fastp at Q25 and MiXCR, TCRdb reprocessed the public reads and kept productive beta chains. Merged by CDR3 protein, the rows form single entries marked with the most common genes and DNA. TCRdb assigned the V and J calls; the authors' analysis was not used. The sample has 250,000 to 400,000 distinct CDR3 sequences on record, roughly 13% of them singletons. The leading ten clones occupy over 20% of the sample.

Spanning cysteine to phenylalanine, the CDR3 consists of 15 amino acids. Only the CDR3 DNA is retained, 45 bases long and in frame from the first base. The germline V gene specifies SGHAT as CDR1 and FQNNGV as CDR2. V is trimmed back by 4 bases and J by 3 bases, and the junction contains 7 bases that no gene match accounts for. Comments on this clonotype: Its antigen is not yet known. No base quality information exists; no much larger clone differs at one position.

The chain employs TRBV11-2 and TRBJ1-1; TRBD1 agrees with 8 junctional bases. Sequencing input: PBMCs or a T cell subset sorted from them (not recorded which). This clonotype originated in a man aged 18 to 29 who had mild COVID-19 (a few samples of this study predate the infection). The sample titles of this study are shuffled in the database, so cell type and time point are left out; the donor was told from shared clones. In nucleotides, the sequence is TGTGCCAGCAGCTCTTCAGGGGGCGCTTACACTGAAGCTTTCTTT. This gives the protein CASSSSGGAYTEAFF.